This T cell receptor (beta chain) originates from a study of T cells in Graves' hyperthyroidism and ophthalmopathy. Study conclusions and caveats: Model output signaled ophthalmopathy a median roughly 6.1 months ahead of onset. Blood also carried most thyroid clonotypes expanded above 0.001. Ophthalmopathy and stable hyperthyroidism were told apart by a 13 V-J model.

Regions amplified from RNA transcripts were the TCR beta CDR3 regions. Using the HTBI primer set, a first-round RT-PCR was run on the TCR CDR3. TCRdb reprocessed the multiplex PCR reads via MiXCR and lists one record per CDR3 protein. Seen here are roughly 500,000 distinct CDR3 sequences, about 45% observed once, and the top ten hold about two fifths. This clonotype has more than one count but fewer than ten. Its specificity is not known. V was pared by 3 bases and J by 10 bases, with 10 bases between. Germline CDR1 and CDR2: SNHLY and FYNNEI. The CDR3 extends over 13 amino acids. Clinical symptoms, serum thyroxine, TRAb, thyroid ultrasound and orbital computed tomography established diagnosis.

The specimen was peripheral blood or thyroid tissue (not recorded which). The chain links TRBV2 to TRBJ1-6; a weak D match, TRBD1 (6 bases). The source is an adult woman with Graves' disease, either hyperthyroidism or ophthalmopathy (not recorded which). For the CDR3, the DNA is TGTGCCAGCAGTGACGGAGGGGGGTCACCCCTCCACTTT. As protein: CASSDGGGSPLHF.